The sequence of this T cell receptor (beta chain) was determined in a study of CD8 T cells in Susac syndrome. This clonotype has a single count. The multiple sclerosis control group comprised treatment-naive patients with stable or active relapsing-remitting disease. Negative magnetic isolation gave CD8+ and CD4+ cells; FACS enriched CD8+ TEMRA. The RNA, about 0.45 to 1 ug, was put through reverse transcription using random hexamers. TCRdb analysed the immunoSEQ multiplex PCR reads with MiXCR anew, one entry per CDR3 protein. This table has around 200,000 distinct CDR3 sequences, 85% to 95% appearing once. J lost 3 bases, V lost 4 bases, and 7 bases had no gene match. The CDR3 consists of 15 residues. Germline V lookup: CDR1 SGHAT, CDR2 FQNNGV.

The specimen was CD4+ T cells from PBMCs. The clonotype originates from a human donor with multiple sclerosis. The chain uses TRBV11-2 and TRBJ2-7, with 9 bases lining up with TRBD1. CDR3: CASSSPGQGNYEQYF. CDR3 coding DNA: TGTGCCAGCAGCTCCCCGGGACAGGGAAACTACGAGCAGTACTTC.